This TCR beta chain appears in the sequencing data of a study of spatial heterogeneity in lung cancer. Described time point: sample taken at primary tumor resection. Extraction of whole RNA from tumor, nontumor lung or frozen PBMC preceded unsorted sequencing. The donor group consisted of roughly 76 patients who had untreated, early-stage non-small cell lung cancer. A unique molecular identifier was attached to every TCR cDNA molecule. Using its own MiXCR run on the 5' RACE reads, TCRdb lists one record per CDR3 protein. The data show about 53,000 distinct CDR3 sequences, roughly 7% seen once. The source material was PBMCs, sampled at surgery. The receptor was isolated from a female donor with early-stage non-small cell lung cancer.

The CDR3: CATSRDGGTGSNEQFF. As DNA, the CDR3 is TGTGCCACCAGCAGAGATGGTGGGACGGGGAGTAATGAGCAGTTCTTC. V gene TRBV15 combines with J gene TRBJ2-1, with D possibly being TRBD1 or TRBD2 (5 bases each). With 0 bases removed from V and 7 bases from J, the gap between germline ends came to 16 bases. From germline, CDR1 is LNHNV and CDR2 YYDKDF (reference sequence). The length of the CDR3 is 16 residues.